This TCR beta chain emerged from a study of OX40 agonist ivuxolimab in advanced cancers. Study results and limitations: Among the lowest peripheral clonal expansion occurred in 0.1-3.0 mg/kg partial responders.

Note on this clone: Its antigen is unidentified.

The V and J ends lost 1 base and 0 bases respectively, with 13 bases between them. This CDR3 has 16 residues. Germline CDR1 and CDR2: LGHNA and YSLEER. Assay used: immunoSEQ multiplex PCR; TCRdb lists only in-frame clones, some missing. This sample has tens of thousands of clones, with about 90% found just once. Autoimmune disease history or systemic immunosuppression was exclusionary. This chain joins TRBV4-3 and TRBJ2-7; no clear D gene. The receptor was derived from an adult with an advanced solid tumor such as melanoma, head and neck, liver or kidney cancer. The sample was CD4+ or CD8+ T cells sorted from blood, taken in a trial of the OX40 agonist ivuxolimab. CDR3 DNA sequence: TGCGCCAGCAGCCAAGGCCCGGCCGGCTACTCCTACGAGCAGTACTTC. As protein: CASSQGPAGYSYEQYF.